One and the same sample provided the 29 T cell receptor beta chains below, sequenced in a study of T cell clones after liver transplantation. The repertoire was sequenced with immunoSEQ multiplex PCR; TCRdb's copy has only in-frame clones and lacks some. The table shows tens of thousands of clones, with over 60% occurring only once. The sample in question was CD4+ T cells from blood, obtained at the 22-month timepoint. The receptors were gathered from a human patient who received a liver transplant. The T cells may partly be graft donor cells.

The CDR3 DNA reads TGTGCCAGCCTCTACAGGGGGGGGCCCCTCCACTTT. It codes for CASLYRGGPLHF. The chain employs TRBV28 and TRBJ1-6, with 8 positions matching TRBD1. From germline, CDR1 is MDHEN and CDR2 SYDVKM. The CDR3 contains 12 residues. J was trimmed by 13 bases and V by 8 bases; bases with no gene match: 7. Full variable domain (remainder filled in from reference TRBV28 and TRBJ1-6): DVKVTQSSRYLVKRTGEKVFLECVQDMDHENMFWYRQDPGLGLRLIYFSYDVKMKEKGDIPEGYSVSREKKERFSLILESASTNQTSMYLCASLYRGGPLHFGNGTRLTVT.

V usage is TRBV10-3 and J usage is TRBJ2-7; no clear D. The germline CDR1 and CDR2 sequences are ENHRY and SYGVKD. V was trimmed by 6 bases and J by 1 base, leaving 10 bases between them. The CDR3 is 13 amino acids. This CDR3 is CAIRPSLSYEQYF. CDR3 nucleotides: TGTGCCATCAGGCCCTCCTTATCCTACGAGCAGTACTTC.

The chain joins TRBV5-1 to TRBJ1-1, with D uncertain. The CDR3 runs to 14 residues. V lost 0 bases and J lost 4, with 10 bases in between. Germline CDR1 and CDR2: SGHRS and YFSETQ. The CDR3, as DNA: TGCGCCAGCAGCTTGGGGCGGGGTACCACTGAAGCTTTCTTT. Translation gives CASSLGRGTTEAFF.

The V gene is TRBV6-5, the J gene TRBJ2-5; 13 nucleotides align to TRBD2. This CDR3 has 13 amino acids. With V trimmed by 6 bases and J by 11 bases, 6 bases remained unmatched. The germline CDR1 and CDR2 sequences are MNHEY and SVGAGI. The CDR3 protein is CASRGLAGPKQYF. DNA of the CDR3: TGTGCCAGCAGGGGACTAGCGGGGCCAAAGCAGTACTTC.

The chain carries TRBV27 and TRBJ1-6; possible D gene TRBD1, 5 bases. The CDR3 is 17 residues long. CDR1 and CDR2 (germline): MNHEY, SMNVEV (reference sequence). The V and J ends lost 2 bases and 6 bases respectively, with 17 bases between them. The CDR3 spells CASSLRWLDRPNSPLHF. The CDR3 bases are TGTGCCAGCAGTTTAAGGTGGCTCGACAGACCTAATTCACCCCTCCACTTT.

V and J are TRBV4-2 and TRBJ2-2, with 8 bases lining up with TRBD2. The CDR3 is 17 amino acids. Germline CDR1 LGHNA, CDR2 YNFKEQ. V lost 0 bases, J lost 5 bases, and 8 bases stayed unmatched. CDR3 nucleotides: TGTGCCAGCAGCCAAGATGTGGTAGCGGGGACAACCGGGGAGCTGTTTTTT. This sequence encodes CASSQDVVAGTTGELFF.

V gene TRBV7-6 combines with J gene TRBJ2-1; 8 bases map to TRBD2. This CDR3 spans 17 amino acids. Germline V gene sequence: CDR1 SGHVS, CDR2 FNYEAQ. Unmatched junction bases numbered 12, after V lost 1 base and J lost 7 bases. The CDR3, as DNA: TGTGCCAGCAGCTTAGGGCAGGGGACTAGGTCTCCAAATGAGCAGTTCTTC. This gives the protein CASSLGQGTRSPNEQFF.

This clone has only a few counts. The chain combines TRBV7-2 with TRBJ2-7, with a weak D call TRBD2 (5 bases). CDR1 and CDR2 from the germline V gene are SGHTA and FQGNSA. The CDR3 sequence is 13 residues long. Trimming pared 3 bases from V and 4 bases from J, leaving 10 bases between. The CDR3 spells CASSFRDDYEQYF. In nucleotides, the CDR3 is TGTGCCAGCAGCTTCCGGGATGATTACGAGCAGTACTTC.

The chain employs TRBV9 and TRBJ1-4; possibly TRBD1 for D (5 bases). The germline V and J ends were trimmed by 0 bases and 8 bases, with 11 bases remaining between them. The germline V gene encodes CDR1 SGDLS and CDR2 YYNGEE. The CDR3 runs to 14 residues. CDR3 residues: CASSVGGLDEKLFF. CDR3 coding DNA: TGTGCCAGCAGCGTAGGGGGCCTTGACGAAAAACTGTTTTTT.

This chain connects TRBV5-6 to TRBJ1-4; the D gene is possibly TRBD1 (6 bases). Per the germline V gene, CDR1 is SGHDT and CDR2 is YYEEEE. The V end was cut by 3 bases, the J end by 7 bases, with 13 bases between. This CDR3 contains 14 residues. The CDR3 region is CASSSQGKVEKLFF. In DNA form, the CDR3 reads TGTGCCAGCAGCTCGCAGGGGAAAGTTGAAAAACTGTTTTTT.

This sequence joins TRBV7-9 and TRBJ1-1; no reliable D call. The CDR3 contains 14 residues. Trimming removed 5 bases at V and 2 bases at J, with 12 bases between. Germline CDR1 and CDR2: SEHNR and FQNEAQ (reference sequence). The chain's CDR3 is CASSPEATNTEAFF. The CDR3 DNA follows: TGTGCCAGCAGCCCCGAGGCCACCAACACTGAAGCTTTCTTT.

J is TRBJ2-3 and V is TRBV11-2; D ambiguous. The CDR3 is 16 residues long. V lost 0 bases to trimming and J lost 0 bases, with 10 bases between them. CDR1 is SGHAT, CDR2 FQNNGV, per germline. In DNA, the CDR3 is TGTGCCAGCAGCTTAGATTTTGGAAGTAGCACAGATACGCAGTATTTT. It is translated as CASSLDFGSSTDTQYF.

This chain connects TRBV18 to TRBJ1-4, with D maybe TRBD1 (5 bases). In germline, CDR1 is KGHSH, CDR2 LQKENI. The CDR3 has 17 amino acids. V was trimmed by 3 bases and J by 6 bases, leaving 20 bases between them. The CDR3 DNA follows: TGTGCCAGCTCACCGTTTAATTGGAGGGGCGAGGATGAAAAACTGTTTTTT. It is translated as CASSPFNWRGEDEKLFF.

The chain employs TRBV6-1 and TRBJ2-3; 8 bases match TRBD1. In germline, CDR1 is MNHNS, CDR2 SASEGT. The CDR3 length is 15 residues. Trimming removed 3 bases from V and 5 bases from J; junction bases left unmatched: 7. The CDR3 region has the DNA TGTGCCAGCAGTGACCGGACAGGGTTAAAAGATACGCAGTATTTT. This sequence encodes CASSDRTGLKDTQYF.

This chain joins TRBV10-1 and TRBJ1-1, with no clear D. V was trimmed by 6 bases and J by 4 bases, leaving 12 bases between them. The germline gives CDR1 WNHNN, CDR2 SYGVQD (reference sequence). The CDR3 has 13 amino acids. CDR3 in DNA: TGCGCCAGCAGCTCCTTGGCGGGCACTGAAGCTTTCTTT. As protein: CASSSLAGTEAFF.

The rearrangement uses TRBV29-1 and TRBJ2-5; no clear D gene. The V end was cut by 4 bases, the J end by 3 bases, with 15 bases between. CDR1 and CDR2 from the germline V gene are SQVTM and ANQGSEA. The CDR3 extends over 14 amino acids. For the CDR3, the DNA is TGCAGCGTTGGGGCCACTGGGGTGAAAGAGACCCAGTACTTC. Protein: CSVGATGVKETQYF.

The J gene is TRBJ2-1, the V gene TRBV11-3, with D possibly being TRBD1 (7 bases). Between the trimmed V and J ends, which lost 5 bases and 4 bases, there was a span of 15 bases. This CDR3 has 15 residues. Germline lookup yields CDR1 SGHNT and CDR2 YENEEA. CDR3 protein: CASSGGTDVYNEQFF. In nucleotides, the CDR3 is TGTGCCAGCAGCGGCGGGACAGACGTTTACAATGAGCAGTTCTTC.

V gene TRBV9 combines with J gene TRBJ2-3; the D gene is possibly TRBD2 (5 bases). V lost 4 bases and J 2 bases, leaving 11 bases between the germline ends. Germline assignment: CDR1 SGDLS and CDR2 YYNGEE. CDR3 length: 14 amino acids. The DNA of the CDR3 is TGTGCCAGCAGCTCTAGCAGGATCACAGATACGCAGTATTTT. It codes for CASSSSRITDTQYF.

The rearrangement uses TRBV25-1 and TRBJ1-1, with D tentatively TRBD1 (5 bases). The V and J ends lost 3 bases and 11 bases respectively, with 10 bases between them. From germline, CDR1 is MGHDK and CDR2 SYGVNS. The CDR3 extends over 11 amino acids. This chain's CDR3 is CASSEREGAFF. The CDR3 DNA follows: TGTGCCAGCAGTGAGAGGGAGGGGGCTTTCTTT.

Note on this clone: The junction departs from germline at one end; a sequencing error may be responsible. The chain combines TRBV6-8 with TRBJ1-2, with D perhaps TRBD1 (6 bases). This CDR3 contains 11 residues. Germline loops: CDR1 MNHGY, CDR2 SAAAGT. This chain's CDR3 is CASAKQGPGAF. The DNA for the CDR3 is TGTGCCAGCGCTAAACAGGGTCCGGGCGCCTTC.

This chain joins TRBV7-2 and TRBJ1-6; no clear D. Trimming cost V 1 base and J 11 bases, with 15 bases left between them. Germline V gives CDR1 SGHTA, CDR2 FQGNSA. This CDR3 comprises 15 residues. DNA for the CDR3: TGTGCCAGCAGCTTAGATCGAGGGCCCCGGACACCCCTCCACTTT. It specifies CASSLDRGPRTPLHF.

The chain is built from TRBV5-8 and TRBJ2-7; no definite D call. This CDR3 is 15 amino acids long. The V and J ends lost 0 bases and 3 bases respectively, with 13 bases between them. Per germline, CDR1 SGHTS and CDR2 YDEGEE. The DNA of the CDR3 is TGTGCCAGCAGCTTGGGACCCTCGTTTTTCTACGAGCAGTACTTC. Translated: CASSLGPSFFYEQYF. The variable domain in full, with the rest retrieved from reference TRBV5-8 and TRBJ2-7, is EAGVTQSPTHLIKTRGQQATLRCSPISGHTSVYWYQQALGLGLQFLLWYDEGEERNRGNFPPRFSGRQFPNYSSELNVNALELEDSALYLCASSLGPSFFYEQYFGPGTRLTVT.

This clone was recorded a few times. V usage is TRBV27 and J usage is TRBJ2-3; TRBD2 might be the D (5 bases). This CDR3 comprises 14 residues. Germline-derived CDR1 and CDR2 are MNHEY and SMNVEV (reference sequence). V was pared by 8 bases and J by 3 bases, with 15 bases between. The CDR3 here is CASHTRGLTDTQYF. The CDR3 coding sequence is TGTGCCAGCCATACGCGCGGGCTTACAGATACGCAGTATTTT.

The chain couples TRBV4-2 to TRBJ2-7; 8 positions agree with TRBD2. Losses at the gene ends were 1 base for V and 12 bases for J; bases not matched to a gene: 11. The CDR3 has 14 residues. Germline V gene sequence: CDR1 LGHNA, CDR2 YNFKEQ. The CDR3 nucleotides read TGTGCCAGCAGCCAAGTCAACGCGGGGGGCCCGGCGTACTTC. Amino acid sequence: CASSQVNAGGPAYF.

This chain uses TRBV7-6 with TRBJ2-1, with unresolved D. Per germline, CDR1 SGHVS and CDR2 FNYEAQ. There are 11 residues in the CDR3. The V end lost 5 bases, the J end lost 4 bases, and 3 bases lay between the germline ends. For the CDR3, the DNA is TGTGCCAGCAGCCGGTACAATGAGCAGTTCTTC. Its protein product is CASSRYNEQFF. The full variable domain, completed using reference TRBV7-6 and TRBJ2-1, is GAGVSQSPRYKVTKRGQDVALRCDPISGHVSLYWYRQALGQGPEFLTYFNYEAQQDKSGLPNDRFSAERPEGSISTLTIQRTEQRDSAMYRCASSRYNEQFFGPGTRLTVL.

V is TRBV6-5 and J is TRBJ1-1; the D is unclear. Trimming shortened V by 6 bases and J by 8 bases, and 10 bases separated the two germline ends. CDR1 MNHEY and CDR2 SVGAGI come from the germline V gene. This CDR3 has 11 amino acids. The CDR3 loop is CASSRAEEAFF. The CDR3 nucleotides read TGTGCCAGCAGCCGGGCCGAGGAAGCTTTCTTT.

This sequence joins TRBV28 and TRBJ2-1; D is perhaps TRBD1 (6 bases). Trimming cost V 6 bases and J 0 bases, with 15 bases left between them. The length of the CDR3 is 16 residues. Germline V gives CDR1 MDHEN, CDR2 SYDVKM. The CDR3 sequence: CASRGDTRTSYNEQFF. The CDR3 DNA reads as TGTGCCAGCAGGGGGGACACCCGAACCTCCTACAATGAGCAGTTCTTC. The complete variable domain, with remaining parts taken from reference TRBV28 and TRBJ2-1, reads DVKVTQSSRYLVKRTGEKVFLECVQDMDHENMFWYRQDPGLGLRLIYFSYDVKMKEKGDIPEGYSVSREKKERFSLILESASTNQTSMYLCASRGDTRTSYNEQFFGPGTRLTVL.

The V call is TRBV9, the J call TRBJ2-4, with 11 bases identical to TRBD1. V trimming: 3 bases; J trimming: 0 bases; junction bases outside the gene matches: 8. CDR3 size: 18 residues. Germline CDR1 and CDR2: SGDLS and YYNGEE. CDR3 region: CASSGPRDRGAAKNIQYF. In DNA, the CDR3 is TGTGCCAGCAGCGGACCCCGGGACAGGGGGGCAGCCAAAAACATTCAGTACTTC.

This chain joins TRBV10-3 and TRBJ2-7; tentative D call: TRBD1 (6 bases). V was shortened by 0 bases and J by 5 bases, with 8 bases between the two germline ends. Germline V gene lookup returns CDR1 ENHRY and CDR2 SYGVKD. The length of the CDR3 is 13 residues. The CDR3 region has the DNA TGTGCCATCAGTGAGTCATGGGGGCACGAGCAGTACTTC. Translating gives CAISESWGHEQYF.